Below, 22 T cell receptor beta chains from the same sample are listed, as sequenced in a study of human T cells and chemical hapten exposure. A single record per CDR3 protein comes from TCRdb applying MiXCR to the RACE reads. The data hold a few hundred thousand distinct CDR3 sequences, with 6% to 7% observed a single time. Time point given: patch test 2, 6 weeks after DPC sensitization. Treatment: therapeutic diphenylcyclopropenone sensitization with weekly scalp DPC. This specimen was whole blood, taken in connection with sensitization to the hapten diphenylcyclopropenone (DPC). These receptors were collected from a woman aged 18 to 35 with alopecia areata. Some clones in this sample may be carry-over from other donors' samples.

This clonotype has a handful of counts. The gene calls are TRBV5-6 and TRBJ1-4; D perhaps matches TRBD1 (5 bases). Germline V lookup: CDR1 SGHDT, CDR2 YYEEEE. V gave up 5 bases and J gave up 4 bases, with 21 bases separating them. The length of the CDR3 is 17 residues. CDR3 in amino acids: CASSKPLQGPHNEKLFF. CDR3 in DNA: TGTGCCAGCAGTAAACCTCTCCAGGGACCTCATAATGAAAAACTGTTTTTT.

This chain joins TRBV12-5 and TRBJ1-5, with TRBD1 matching 7 bases. Germline V gene sequence: CDR1 LGHNT, CDR2 FRNRAP. The CDR3 sequence is 15 residues long. The V gene end was trimmed by 5 bases and the J gene end by 4 bases; junction bases not matched to a gene: 8. The CDR3 DNA reads TGTGCTAGTGGTGAAACGAGGGGACAGAATCAGCCCCAGCATTTT. Translation gives CASGETRGQNQPQHF.

This clonotype showed up many times. The chain joins TRBV29-1 to TRBJ2-7, with a weak D call TRBD2 (5 bases). Germline CDR1 is SQVTM and CDR2 is ANQGSEA. V was cut by 4 bases and J by 2 bases, with 12 bases left in between. The CDR3 has 13 amino acids. The CDR3 sequence: CSVGTPEAYEQYF. The CDR3 DNA is TGCAGCGTTGGTACCCCGGAGGCCTACGAGCAGTACTTC.

This rearrangement joins TRBV20-1 to TRBJ1-6; TRBD1 is a possible D gene (5 bases). Germline CDR1 is DFQATT and CDR2 is SNEGSKA (reference sequence). The CDR3 loop spans 13 amino acids. Trimming cost V 6 bases and J 10 bases, with 16 bases left between them. The CDR3 loop is CSALDTQGSPLHF. The CDR3 DNA reads as TGCAGTGCCTTGGACACTCAGGGATCACCCCTCCACTTT.

The V call is TRBV10-3, the J call TRBJ1-2, with a possible D match to TRBD1 (5 bases). The CDR3 length is 15 residues. Trimming cost V 0 bases and J 3 bases, with 11 bases left between them. Germline V gene sequence: CDR1 ENHRY, CDR2 SYGVKD. The CDR3 DNA reads TGTGCCATCAGTGAGTCAAGTCAGGGATACTATGGCTACACCTTC. This sequence encodes CAISESSQGYYGYTF.

This clonotype has just a few counts. V is TRBV28 and J is TRBJ2-7; either TRBD1 or TRBD2 may supply D (6 bases each). This CDR3 has 15 residues. CDR1 and CDR2 from the germline V gene are MDHEN and SYDVKM. V lost 3 bases and J lost 2, with 14 bases in between. The CDR3 loop is CASSLVGGRAYEQYF. CDR3 bases: TGTGCCAGCAGTTTGGTGGGGGGCAGGGCCTACGAGCAGTACTTC.

This clonotype was observed many times. The CDR3 sequence is CSVSNPRDRGVEQYF. CDR3 sequence (DNA): TGCAGTGTATCTAACCCCCGGGACAGGGGTGTCGAGCAGTACTTC. This chain links TRBV20-1 with TRBJ2-7; TRBD1 matches 10 bases. This CDR3 comprises 15 residues. Losses at the gene ends were 7 bases for V and 6 bases for J; bases not matched to a gene: 15. CDR1 DFQATT and CDR2 SNEGSKA come from the germline V gene (reference sequence).

This clonotype was seen a handful of times. CDR3 DNA: TGTGCCAGCAGATCTAGCGGGAACACAGATACGCAGTATTTT. As protein: CASRSSGNTDTQYF. This chain links TRBV28 with TRBJ2-3; 9 bases align to TRBD2. The germline gives CDR1 MDHEN, CDR2 SYDVKM. The CDR3 is 14 residues long. V shed 6 bases, J shed 2 bases, and the junction held 3 bases outside the gene matches.

The chain employs TRBV4-3 and TRBJ2-3; D is possibly TRBD2 (5 bases). Trimming took off 0 bases at V and 3 bases at J, with 16 bases between the two ends. This CDR3 is built from 17 residues. Germline CDR1 is LGHNA and CDR2 is YSLEER. The CDR3 loop reads CASSQDLPSLGTDTQYF. For the CDR3, the DNA is TGCGCCAGCAGCCAAGATTTACCTAGCTTAGGTACAGATACGCAGTATTTT.

The chain uses TRBV5-1 and TRBJ2-5, with 7 bases aligning to TRBD1. Germline V gene sequence: CDR1 SGHRS, CDR2 YFSETQ. V lost 4 bases and J lost 0; bases outside the gene matches: 9. The CDR3 consists of 16 residues. CDR3 bases: TGCGCCAGCAGCGCGACAGGGATGACGTACCAAGAGACCCAGTACTTC. Its translation: CASSATGMTYQETQYF. Drawing the rest from reference TRBV5-1 and TRBJ2-5, the complete variable domain is KAGVTQTPRYLIKTRGQQVTLSCSPISGHRSVSWYQQTPGQGLQFLFEYFSETQRNKGNFPGRFSGRQFSNSRSEMNVSTLELGDSALYLCASSATGMTYQETQYFGPGTRLLVL.

The V call is TRBV19, the J call TRBJ2-2; TRBD1 aligns across 10 bases. From germline, CDR1 is LNHDA and CDR2 SQIVND (reference sequence). The ends lost 10 bases at V and 6 bases at J; junction bases unmatched: 5. This CDR3 comprises 13 residues. The CDR3 DNA follows: TGTGCCATCCAGACAGGGGGCTCCGGGGAGCTGTTTTTT. Encoded protein: CAIQTGGSGELFF.

In this sample, this clonotype turned up many times. The chain is built from TRBV28 and TRBJ1-1, with 7 bases fitting TRBD1. After removal of 1 base from V and 6 bases from J, the junction contained 11 bases not matched to a gene. The CDR3 extends over 16 amino acids. Germline CDR1 MDHEN, CDR2 SYDVKM. The CDR3 nucleotides are TGTGCCAGCAGTTTATATCCCGAGACAGGGTCTCCTGAAGCTTTCTTT. Its protein product is CASSLYPETGSPEAFF.

This clonotype was detected ten times or more. The chain is built from TRBV6-5 and TRBJ1-4, with 9 bases fitting TRBD1. The trim removed 5 bases at V and 2 bases at J, leaving 3 bases unmatched. This CDR3 region has 15 residues. Germline CDR1 and CDR2: MNHEY and SVGAGI. CDR3 bases: TGTGCCAGCAGTATGGACAGGGGCACTAATGAAAAACTGTTTTTT. It translates to CASSMDRGTNEKLFF.

This rearrangement joins TRBV4-3 to TRBJ2-5; 8 nucleotides match TRBD1. This CDR3 comprises 17 residues. Per germline, CDR1 LGHNA and CDR2 YSLEER. V shed 0 bases, J shed 4 bases, and the junction held 10 bases outside the gene matches. The CDR3 reads CASSQEPLRQGTETQYF. The CDR3 region has the DNA TGCGCCAGCAGCCAAGAACCCCTTCGACAGGGGACAGAGACCCAGTACTTC.

The chain employs TRBV5-1 and TRBJ2-7, with D possibly TRBD2 on 6 matching bases. V was cut by 4 bases and J by 0 bases, with 11 bases left in between. The germline CDR1 and CDR2 sequences are SGHRS and YFSETQ. CDR3 size: 14 residues. CDR3 residues: CASSEGGDSYEQYF. The CDR3, as DNA: TGCGCCAGCAGCGAGGGAGGAGACTCCTACGAGCAGTACTTC.

This clonotype was counted many times. The chain combines TRBV6-5 with TRBJ1-4, with 9 bases identical to TRBD1. Per germline, CDR1 MNHEY and CDR2 SVGAGI. V gave up 0 bases and J gave up 8 bases; unmatched junction bases: 16. The CDR3 has 19 residues. The CDR3 region has the DNA TGTGCCAGCAGTTACTCCGTCAAGGACAGGGGACTCAAAGAAGAAAAACTGTTTTTT. This gives the protein CASSYSVKDRGLKEEKLFF.

The sample holds a few counts of this clonotype. This chain uses TRBV6-2 or TRBV6-3 with TRBJ2-7; no definite D call. Trimming shortened V by 0 bases and J by 7 bases, and 7 bases separated the two germline ends. Germline V CDR1 and CDR2: MNHEY, SVGEGT. The CDR3 totals 12 residues. The CDR3 coding sequence is TGTGCCAGCAGTTACTCATATAGAGAGCAGTACTTC. As protein: CASSYSYREQYF.

This clonotype was counted many times. This chain uses TRBV12-3 or TRBV12-4 with TRBJ1-4; TRBD1 might be the D (5 bases). V dropped 5 bases and J dropped 6 bases, with 19 bases sitting between them. This CDR3 region has 16 residues. The CDR3 nucleotides are TGTGCCAGCAGTCTCTCATCTGCCGGGACTCATGAAAAACTGTTTTTT. Protein product: CASSLSSAGTHEKLFF.

In its sample, this clonotype was seen a few times. V gene TRBV6-5 combines with J gene TRBJ2-6, with D unclear. The CDR3 runs 15 residues. Trimming took off 8 bases at V and 1 base at J, with 12 bases between the two ends. Germline V gene data show CDR1 as MNHEY and CDR2 as SVGAGI. The CDR3 sequence is CASRFSQSGANVLTF. In DNA, the CDR3 is TGTGCCAGCCGCTTTTCCCAGTCTGGGGCCAACGTCCTGACTTTC.

This clonotype showed up just a few times. This chain uses TRBV5-1 with TRBJ2-1, with 13 bases lining up with TRBD2. This CDR3 spans 18 amino acids. The J segment lost 0 bases and the V segment lost 3 bases, leaving 6 bases of the junction unmatched. CDR1 and CDR2 from the germline V gene are SGHRS and YFSETQ. The CDR3 protein is CASSSSLAGGFSYNEQFF. The CDR3 bases are TGCGCCAGCAGCTCATCACTAGCGGGGGGGTTCTCCTACAATGAGCAGTTCTTC.

The CDR3 sequence is CASSLRDRGEETQYF. The CDR3 DNA reads TGCGCCAGCAGCCTCCGGGACAGGGGGGAAGAGACCCAGTACTTC. The rearrangement links TRBV5-1 to TRBJ2-5, with 11 bases lining up with TRBD1. The CDR3 is 15 amino acids. Germline loops: CDR1 SGHRS, CDR2 YFSETQ. J lost 3 bases, V lost 4 bases, and 5 bases had no gene match.

This clonotype was detected a few times. V and J are TRBV4-2 and TRBJ2-5; D perhaps matches TRBD2 (6 bases). Deletions cut 0 bases from V and 2 bases from J, with 19 bases between. CDR1 and CDR2 (germline): LGHNA, YNFKEQ. The CDR3 covers 18 residues. The CDR3 DNA reads as TGTGCCAGCAGCCAAGAAAGCCCCACTGGGACTTTACAAGAGACCCAGTACTTC. Protein sequence: CASSQESPTGTLQETQYF.